The present entry profiles one T cell receptor (beta chain) with its context. Its target is not known. This sequence may be a read error, since a much larger clone differs from it by one base. A sample-barcoded 5' primer and a J-beta primer mix were used in a second PCR of about 7 to 12 cycles. TCRdb reanalysed the 5' RACE reads using MiXCR and keeps one entry per CDR3 protein. The sample holds around 870,000 distinct CDR3 sequences, under 30% seen once. This record comes from a study of blood T cells in healthy people across ages. Study-wide findings and caveats: A roughly linear fall in TCR beta diversity per million T cells was seen with increasing age.

Looked up from germline, CDR1 is LGHNA and CDR2 is YSLEER. This CDR3 is 13 amino acids long. This TCR came from a woman older than 75 in good health. The V gene is TRBV4-3, the J gene TRBJ1-2; D gene unclear. The sequenced sample consisted of blood. The CDR3: CASSQENRYSYTF. For the CDR3, the DNA is TGCGCCAGCAGCCAAGAAAACCGCTATAGCTACACCTTC.